This T cell receptor (beta chain) was sequenced in a study of cytomegalovirus exposure and HLA in healthy donors. Whole-study findings and limits: CMV serostatus was the sole immune exposure data available. DRB1 had the most TCR associations and HLA-C the fewest, a later analysis found, with rates varying by HLA locus. The study assumed roughly uniform donor sequencing depth for presence/absence analyses. TRBV6-2, TRBV6-3 and some other V segments were excluded as indistinguishable.

Trimming took 4 bases from V and 1 from J, leaving 9 bases between them. CDR3 length: 14 residues. CDR1 is SGHNT, CDR2 YYREEE, per germline (reference sequence). The PCR ran on 60 Vbeta and 13 Jbeta primers. The protocol was immunoSEQ multiplex PCR, while the TCRdb copy is restricted to in-frame clones and leaves out a portion. The sample totals 100,000 to 150,000 clones. As to this clone: Its antigen remains unknown.

The TCR originated in a woman between 40 and 50 years old in good health and CMV-seronegative. Sequenced: PBMCs. This chain connects TRBV5-4 to TRBJ2-1; D is perhaps TRBD2 (5 bases). The CDR3 loop is CASSPPGSYNEQFF. CDR3 DNA sequence: TGTGCCAGCAGCCCCCCGGGGTCCTACAATGAGCAGTTCTTC.